The sequence of this TCR beta chain was determined in a study of T cells in women clearing cervical HPV infection. For the study at large: Donors had HPV16-related CIN3 or worse; 2 had invasive cancer. Control women cleared a single incident HPV16 infection within 12 months.

Overall study results and limits: Associations may precede or follow infection; HPV-specific or memory T cells were not isolated. A classifier using richness and V gene abundances reached an AUC of around 0.83.

This CDR3 is 18 amino acids long. The V gene's germline CDR1 is LGHNA and CDR2 YNFKEQ. After removal of 0 bases from V and 0 bases from J, the junction contained 6 bases not matched to a gene. Concerning this clone: Antigen: not known. Read coverage stops 3 residues before the CDR3 terminus; the germline J gene supplies the remainder.

Assay: immunoSEQ multiplex PCR; the TCRdb copy retains only in-frame clones and omits some. This sample's table reports about 19,000 clones. The origin of this receptor is a woman aged 18 to 69 with a cervical HPV16 infection that either progressed to CIN3+ or cleared (not recorded which). V usage is TRBV4-2 and J usage is TRBJ2-7; 12 bases are shared with TRBD2. The specimen was blood buffy coat. The chain's CDR3 is CASSQELAGGSSSYEQYF. Incomplete CDR3 DNA: TGTGCCAGCAGCCAAGAACTAGCGGGGGGCTCCAGCTCCTACGAG.